This is a list of T cell receptor beta chains from one sample in a study of blood T cell repertoires in COVID-19. Clones were sequenced by immunoSEQ multiplex PCR, and TCRdb holds only the in-frame ones, with some missing. The table has 160,000 or so clones, about nine tenths seen once; the top ten hold 18%. What was sequenced was peripheral blood. All receptors come from a man between 60 and 75 years old with active or convalescent COVID-19. The CDR3 runs from the conserved cysteine through the conserved F or W. D genes are given only for firm matches. Clone size is stated in some rows and not others, as once, few, many or a class when expanded.

>.|TRBV11-2|.|TRBJ1-1
CASSLGGTGSTEAFF
TGTGCCAGCAGCTTAGGTGGCACAGGGAGCACTGAAGCTTTCTTT
>.|TRBV5-1|TRBD1|TRBJ2-7
CASSFRPGQGANEQYF
TGCGCCAGCAGCTTTCGACCGGGACAGGGGGCGAACGAGCAGTACTTC
>.|TRBV6-4|.|TRBJ2-3
CASSPVVVAASTDTQYF
TGTGCCAGCAGCCCTGTGGTGGTAGCGGCTAGCACAGATACGCAGTATTTT
>once|TRBV15|.|TRBJ2-7
CATSRDSFYEQYF
TGTGCCACCAGCAGAGATAGCTTCTACGAGCAGTACTTC
>.|TRBV5-4|TRBD1|TRBJ1-2
CASSEGTATWGNYGYTF
TGTGCCAGCAGCGAGGGGACAGCGACTTGGGGGAACTATGGCTACACCTTC
>.|TRBV28|.|TRBJ1-1
CASSSPSGVDKAFF
TGTGCCAGCAGTTCACCCTCGGGAGTTGACAAAGCTTTCTTT
>.|TRBV7-9|.|TRBJ1-1
CASSPGENTEAFF
TGTGCCAGCAGCCCCGGGGAGAACACTGAAGCTTTCTTT
>.|TRBV10-3|TRBD2|TRBJ2-5
CAISESPSGGQETQYF
TGTGCTATCAGTGAGTCCCCTAGCGGGGGGCAAGAGACCCAGTACTTC
>.|TRBV19|.|TRBJ1-2
CASSIDGGNYGYTF
TGTGCCAGTAGTATTGACGGAGGGAACTATGGCTACACCTTC
>.|TRBV10-2|TRBD1|TRBJ1-1
CASTERAQGVTFF
TGCGCCAGCACCGAAAGGGCGCAGGGGGTAACTTTCTTT
>once|TRBV20-1|TRBD1|TRBJ1-5
CSASTGVGNQPQHF
TGCAGTGCTAGTACAGGGGTGGGCAATCAGCCCCAGCATTTT
>.|TRBV28|.|TRBJ1-2
CASSLLRHRYGYTF
TGTGCCAGCAGTTTATTAAGACACCGATATGGCTACACCTTC
>.|TRBV9|.|TRBJ1-2
CASSESDSNYGYTF
TGTGCCAGCAGCGAATCGGACAGCAACTATGGCTACACCTTC
>few|TRBV19|.|TRBJ1-5
CASSGAGMGNQPQHF
TGTGCCAGTAGTGGGGCAGGGATGGGCAATCAGCCCCAGCATTTT
>.|TRBV6-5|.|TRBJ1-1
CASTRGTEAFF
TGTGCCAGCACCCGGGGCACTGAAGCTTTCTTT
>.|TRBV7-7|.|TRBJ1-1
CASSLRDNTEAFF
TGTGCCAGCAGCTTACGGGATAACACTGAAGCTTTCTTT
>.|TRBV2|TRBD2|TRBJ2-1
CASRGTSGSPGEQFF
TGTGCCAGCAGGGGGACTAGCGGGAGTCCGGGTGAGCAGTTCTTC
>.|TRBV10-3|.|TRBJ1-1
CAISESVGGSGAEAFF
TGTGCCATCAGTGAGTCAGTAGGGGGATCTGGCGCTGAAGCTTTCTTT
>.|TRBV28|TRBD2|TRBJ2-2
CASSFWLAGDTGELFF
TGTGCCAGCAGTTTCTGGTTAGCGGGAGATACCGGGGAGCTGTTTTTT